In this sample, the clone carrying this T cell receptor beta chain turned up many times. Its antigen is as yet unknown. The germline gives CDR1 SGHAT, CDR2 FQNNGV. Trimming cost V 5 bases and J 4 bases, with 6 bases left between them. The length of the CDR3 is 11 residues. Molecular barcoding with unique molecular identifiers was used for the TCRbeta library. MiXCR was run by TCRdb on the PCR reads, yielding one entry per CDR3 protein. The data show more than 100,000 distinct CDR3 sequences, under 30% seen once. This sample was taken from a study of T-cell reconstitution after alpha-beta-depleted transplantation in children. General study findings and limits: As was reported, about two months after transplant, alpha-beta T cells came from several hundred expanded graft clones. In some patients, recipient T cells and intrathymic progenitors surviving conditioning explained high day-60 diversity.

The chain uses TRBV11-2 and TRBJ2-7; no firm D call. Material: PBMCs, mostly from graft donor cells, obtained 180 days after TCRalphabeta/CD19-depleted stem cell transplant. The receptor was derived from a male patient aged 2 to 10 who had a stem cell transplant for chronic granulomatous disease, so the T cells may come from the graft donor. The CDR3 nucleotides are TGTGCCAGCAGCGCCAATTACGAGCAGTACTTC. This translates into CASSANYEQYF. The full variable domain, its missing parts supplied by reference TRBV11-2 and TRBJ2-7, is EAGVAQSPRYKIIEKRQSVAFWCNPISGHATLYWYQQILGQGPKLLIQFQNNGVVDDSQLPKDRFSAERLKGVDSTLKIQPAKLEDSAVYLCASSANYEQYFGPGTRLTVT.